This T cell receptor (beta chain) came from a study of cytomegalovirus exposure and HLA in healthy donors. The CDR3 loop spans 13 amino acids. J lost 8 bases, V lost 5 bases, and 4 bases had no gene match. Looked up from germline, CDR1 is SGHAT and CDR2 is FQDESV (reference sequence). A multiplex PCR was run with 60 Vbeta primers and 13 Jbeta primers. The table came from immunoSEQ multiplex PCR; TCRdb's copy has only in-frame clones and leaves some out. The sample has under 150,000 clones, 80% seen once. This clone has more than one count but fewer than ten. The source material was PBMCs. This chain joins TRBV11-1 and TRBJ2-1; 9 bases fit TRBD1. The receptor was isolated from a human donor in good health. CDR3 coding DNA: TGTGCCAGCAGCGGGGACAGGGACGATGAGCAGTTCTTC. Residues: CASSGDRDDEQFF.